This note documents a single TCR beta chain sequence. Its antigen is not known. The entry originates in a study of cytomegalovirus exposure and HLA in healthy donors. The PCR ran on 60 Vbeta and 13 Jbeta primers. The repertoire was sequenced with immunoSEQ multiplex PCR; TCRdb's copy has only in-frame clones and lacks some. Recorded for this sample: approximately 75,000 clones. Study-wide results and limits: High sensitivity and specificity were reportedly achieved when the classifier diagnosed cytomegalovirus status.

The length of the CDR3 is 11 residues. V lost 7 bases, J lost 7 bases, and 10 bases lay in between. Germline V gene sequence: CDR1 MDHEN, CDR2 SYDVKM. The sequence was collected from a man aged 35-49 years in good health and CMV-seronegative. The sequenced sample was PBMCs. This chain uses TRBV28 with TRBJ1-1; D is ambiguous. The chain's CDR3 is CASNARNEAFF. The CDR3 DNA sequence: TGTGCCAGCAATGCCAGGAATGAAGCTTTCTTT. Using reference TRBV28 and TRBJ1-1 for the parts outside the CDR3, the full variable domain is DVKVTQSSRYLVKRTGEKVFLECVQDMDHENMFWYRQDPGLGLRLIYFSYDVKMKEKGDIPEGYSVSREKKERFSLILESASTNQTSMYLCASNARNEAFFGQGTRLTVV.